These T cell receptor beta chains were read from a single sample in a study of CD8 T cells in ankylosing spondylitis. Each CDR3 protein gets one entry after TCRdb re-called the 5' RACE reads with MiXCR. Of some 180,000 distinct CDR3 sequences listed, roughly 18% are singletons. Sequencing was carried out using blood, either unsorted or a sorted T cell fraction (not recorded which). All receptors derive from a male donor aged 10-35 years with ankylosing spondylitis or in good health (not recorded which). The CDR3 runs from the conserved cysteine through the conserved F or W. D genes are given only for firm matches. Size is omitted from some rows. Given values are once, few, many or a class for expanded clones.

v_call	clone_size	d_call	j_call	cdr3_nt	cdr3_aa
TRBV29-1	once	-	TRBJ2-3	TGCAGCTCCTTAGGGGGTCTAGGGGGAGATACGCAGTATTTT	CSSLGGLGGDTQYF
TRBV7-3	many	TRBD1	TRBJ2-3	TGTGCCAGCAGCCCTCAAGGGCGAAGGACAGGGTTTGGCACAGATACGCAGTATTTT	CASSPQGRRTGFGTDTQYF
TRBV27	many	TRBD2	TRBJ2-1	TGTGCCAGCAGTTTATTTGCGGGAGGGTCCAATGAGCAGTTCTTC	CASSLFAGGSNEQFF
TRBV19	many	-	TRBJ1-1	TGTGCCAGTAGTTCCCCCCTCAGCACTGAAGCTTTCTTT	CASSSPLSTEAFF
TRBV9	-	-	TRBJ2-1	TGTGCCAGCAGCGCTCCAAGGAGAAGGGGCGGCAATGAGCAGTTCTTC	CASSAPRRRGGNEQFF
TRBV20-1	many	-	TRBJ2-1	TGCAGTGCCCCCCTTGGGGGCGGCAATGAGCAGTTCTTC	CSAPLGGGNEQFF
TRBV7-9	-	-	TRBJ2-5	TGTGCCAGCAGCTTAGAAACAGTTCGTGTGGAGACCCAGTACTTC	CASSLETVRVETQYF
TRBV20-1	-	TRBD2	TRBJ2-1	TGCAGTGCTCCTAGACTAGCGGGAGGGGGAGAGCAGTTCTTC	CSAPRLAGGGEQFF
TRBV29-1	many	TRBD2	TRBJ2-3	TGCAGCGTCGCGGGAGGGCCAAGAGATACGCAGTATTTT	CSVAGGPRDTQYF
TRBV10-3	-	TRBD2	TRBJ2-7	TGTGCCACCGGGACTAGCGGGACCGACGAGCAGTACTTC	CATGTSGTDEQYF
TRBV6-2/TRBV6-3	many	-	TRBJ2-5	TGTGCCAGCAGAAACATGACTGTCGGGGAGACCCAGTACTTC	CASRNMTVGETQYF
TRBV4-2	-	-	TRBJ2-3	TGTGCCAGCAGCCAAGAAGGGGGGACTCAAGATACGCAGTATTTT	CASSQEGGTQDTQYF
TRBV12-3/TRBV12-4	many	-	TRBJ2-3	TGTGCCAGCAGTTTACCCGGGATGGCAGGGGATACGCAGTATTTT	CASSLPGMAGDTQYF
TRBV10-3	-	-	TRBJ2-3	TGTGCCATCAAGGGGGACTCCGAATCGGAGTATTTT	CAIKGDSESEYF
TRBV7-8	-	TRBD1	TRBJ1-3	TGTGCCAGCAGCTCCGAAGGGGGCGGAAACACCATATATTTT	CASSSEGGGNTIYF
TRBV19	-	TRBD1	TRBJ2-6	TGTGCCAGTAGTGCCCGCCCCAGGGGGAGTGGGGCCAACGTCCTGACTTTC	CASSARPRGSGANVLTF
TRBV24-1	many	-	TRBJ2-2	TGTGCCACCAGCCAGGGGTTGAAAACCGGGGAGCTGTTTTTT	CATSQGLKTGELFF
TRBV2	few	-	TRBJ2-7	TGTGCCAGCAGTGATCCAGGTCCCTACGAGCAGTACTTC	CASSDPGPYEQYF
TRBV3-2	many	-	TRBJ2-1	TGTGCCAGCAGCCAACCCGGGACAGGGCTTAATGAGCAGTTCTTC	CASSQPGTGLNEQFF
TRBV5-6	many	TRBD1	TRBJ2-1	TGTGCCAGCATCCGGGACAGGGATGAGCAGTTCTTC	CASIRDRDEQFF
TRBV10-3	many	TRBD2	TRBJ2-2	TGTGCCATCAGCCGGTTAACTAGCGGGAATACCGGGGAGCTGTTTTTT	CAISRLTSGNTGELFF
TRBV7-8	many	-	TRBJ2-5	TGTGCCAGCAGCGGCACAGTGGGAGAGACCCAGTACTTC	CASSGTVGETQYF
TRBV10-3	many	-	TRBJ2-3	TGTGCCATCAGTGCGCGTGGCGGGACAGATACGCAGTATTTT	CAISARGGTDTQYF
TRBV4-3	many	TRBD1	TRBJ2-7	TGCGCCAGCAGCCAAGATCGGGGCAGGGGGCAGTACGAGCAGTACTTC	CASSQDRGRGQYEQYF
TRBV6-1	many	-	TRBJ1-2	TGTGCCAGCAGTGCAACGACGGGTCCTCATGGCTACACCTTC	CASSATTGPHGYTF
TRBV12-3/TRBV12-4	many	-	TRBJ1-3	TGTGCCAGCAGTTATCGCCCCGCAGGAAACACCATATATTTT	CASSYRPAGNTIYF
TRBV11-2	many	-	TRBJ2-3	TGTGCCAGCAGCTTAGGGGTTGATACGCAGTATTTT	CASSLGVDTQYF
TRBV2	many	TRBD1	TRBJ1-6	TGTGCCAGCAGCGGGACAGGGGCTTCACCCCTCCACTTT	CASSGTGASPLHF
TRBV20-1	-	-	TRBJ1-3	TGCAGTGCTAGAGTTAACTCTGGAAACACCATATATTTT	CSARVNSGNTIYF
TRBV20-1	-	TRBD2	TRBJ2-2	TGCAGTGCTAGAGCCCTACCGCGGGGGGCCGGGGAGCTGTTTTTT	CSARALPRGAGELFF
TRBV12-3/TRBV12-4	many	TRBD2	TRBJ2-5	TGTGCCAGCACTACTACCGGGAGGGAGACCCAGTACTTC	CASTTTGRETQYF
TRBV18	-	-	TRBJ2-1	TGTGCCAGCTCACCACTAAAGAGGCAGGGTTTCAGTGAGCAGTTCTTC	CASSPLKRQGFSEQFF
TRBV12-3/TRBV12-4	many	TRBD2	TRBJ2-1	TGTGCCAGCAGTCGTGGGGGAGGGGAGTTCTTC	CASSRGGGEFF
TRBV12-3/TRBV12-4	many	TRBD1	TRBJ2-3	TGTGCCAGCAGTTTAGCCGCGGGACAGGGCCTTTTCGATACGCAGTATTTT	CASSLAAGQGLFDTQYF
TRBV7-2	-	TRBD1	TRBJ1-1	TGTGCCAGCAGCATCCTAGACAGGGGGTTTACTGAAGCTTTCTTT	CASSILDRGFTEAFF
TRBV29-1	many	-	TRBJ2-7	TGCAGCGTTGCCATTAGACAGGATCGCGAGCAGTACTTC	CSVAIRQDREQYF
TRBV12-3/TRBV12-4	many	-	TRBJ2-5	TGTGCCAGCAGTTTAAAGATGGAGACCCAGTACTTC	CASSLKMETQYF
TRBV15	-	-	TRBJ2-2	TGTGCCACCAGCAGAGTGGTGGCCGGGGAGCTGTTTTTT	CATSRVVAGELFF
TRBV7-9	few	-	TRBJ2-7	TGTGCCAGCAGTCTACCGAGGATTGGCGGCGAGCAGTACTTC	CASSLPRIGGEQYF
TRBV18	-	-	TRBJ2-1	TGTGCCAGCTCACCAACAGGGACCTACAATGAGCAGTTCTTC	CASSPTGTYNEQFF
TRBV7-8	many	-	TRBJ2-1	TGTGCCAGCAGCTTAGCGGGGCTAGCGAATGAGCAGTTCTTC	CASSLAGLANEQFF
TRBV29-1	-	-	TRBJ2-2	TGCAGCGTTGATCTAGGGGCGAACACCGGGGAGCTGTTTTTT	CSVDLGANTGELFF
TRBV18	-	-	TRBJ2-1	TGTGCCAGCTCACCAACCCGGGGCCCAACCGACGGTGAGCAGTTCTTC	CASSPTRGPTDGEQFF
TRBV20-1	many	-	TRBJ2-7	TGCAGTGCTCACCCGGGTGGGAGCTCCTACGAGCAGTACTTC	CSAHPGGSSYEQYF
TRBV20-1	-	-	TRBJ2-7	TGCAGTGCCACCAAACAGGGAAACGAGCAGTACTTC	CSATKQGNEQYF
TRBV7-2	many	-	TRBJ2-1	TGTGCCAGCAGCTTGGAGGGTAGTGAGCAGTTCTTC	CASSLEGSEQFF
TRBV4-2	many	-	TRBJ2-1	TGTGCCAGCAGCCAAACCTGGCTACTTTCCTACAATGAGCAGTTCTTC	CASSQTWLLSYNEQFF
TRBV12-3/TRBV12-4	many	TRBD2	TRBJ2-2	TGTGCCAGCAGGGGACTAGCGGGGTTGAACACCGGGGAGCTGTTTTTT	CASRGLAGLNTGELFF
TRBV11-2	-	-	TRBJ1-1	TGTGCCAGCAGCGCCGGGACAAGGACTGAAGCTTTCTTT	CASSAGTRTEAFF
TRBV20-1	-	TRBD1	TRBJ2-5	TGCAGTGCGCGGGACAGGGGGCGAGAGACCCAGTACTTC	CSARDRGRETQYF
TRBV12-3/TRBV12-4	many	TRBD2	TRBJ2-1	TGTGCCAGCAGTTTCGTAGGGCCCGGGACTAGCGGGATGAATGAGCAGTTCTTC	CASSFVGPGTSGMNEQFF
TRBV28	many	TRBD1	TRBJ2-3	TGTGCCAGCAGTTTATGGGGACAGGGGGCAGATACGCAGTATTTT	CASSLWGQGADTQYF
TRBV3-1	-	TRBD2	TRBJ2-2	TGTGCCAGTTGGGGACTAGCGTCACCCGGGGAGCTGTTTTTT	CASWGLASPGELFF